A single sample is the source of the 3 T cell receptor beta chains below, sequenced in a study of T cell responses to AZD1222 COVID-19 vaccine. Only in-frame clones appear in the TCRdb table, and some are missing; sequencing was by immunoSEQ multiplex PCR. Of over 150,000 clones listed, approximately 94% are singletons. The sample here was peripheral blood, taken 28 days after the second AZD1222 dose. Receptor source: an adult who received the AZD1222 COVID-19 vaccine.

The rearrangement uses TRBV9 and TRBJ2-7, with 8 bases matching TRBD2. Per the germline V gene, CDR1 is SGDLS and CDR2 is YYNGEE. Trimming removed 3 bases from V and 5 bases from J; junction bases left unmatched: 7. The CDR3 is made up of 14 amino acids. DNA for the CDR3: TGTGCCAGCAGCGACTTAGCGGGGTCCCACGAGCAGTACTTC. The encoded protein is CASSDLAGSHEQYF.

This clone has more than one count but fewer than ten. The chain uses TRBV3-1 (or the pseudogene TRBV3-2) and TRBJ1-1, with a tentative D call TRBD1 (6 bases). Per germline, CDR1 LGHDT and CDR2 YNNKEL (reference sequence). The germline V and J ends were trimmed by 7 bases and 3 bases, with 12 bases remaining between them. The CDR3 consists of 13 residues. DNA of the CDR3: TGTGCCAGCACCGATAACAGGGACACTGAAGCTTTCTTT. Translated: CASTDNRDTEAFF.

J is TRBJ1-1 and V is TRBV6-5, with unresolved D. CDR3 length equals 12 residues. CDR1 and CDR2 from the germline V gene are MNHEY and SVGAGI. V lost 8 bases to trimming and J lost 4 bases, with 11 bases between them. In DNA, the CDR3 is TGTGCCAGCTCAGGCGGATTCACTGAAGCTTTCTTT. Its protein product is CASSGGFTEAFF.